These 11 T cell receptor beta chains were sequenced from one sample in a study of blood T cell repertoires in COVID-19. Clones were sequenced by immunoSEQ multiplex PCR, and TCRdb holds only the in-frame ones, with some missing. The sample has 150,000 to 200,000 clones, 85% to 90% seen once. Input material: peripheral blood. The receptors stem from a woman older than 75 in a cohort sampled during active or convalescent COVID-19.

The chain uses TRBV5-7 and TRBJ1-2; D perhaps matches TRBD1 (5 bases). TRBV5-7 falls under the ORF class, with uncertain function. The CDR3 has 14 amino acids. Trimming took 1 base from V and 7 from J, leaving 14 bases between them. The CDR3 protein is CASSLRQGLCGYTF. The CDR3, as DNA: TGTGCCAGCAGCTTGCGGCAGGGACTCTGTGGCTACACCTTC.

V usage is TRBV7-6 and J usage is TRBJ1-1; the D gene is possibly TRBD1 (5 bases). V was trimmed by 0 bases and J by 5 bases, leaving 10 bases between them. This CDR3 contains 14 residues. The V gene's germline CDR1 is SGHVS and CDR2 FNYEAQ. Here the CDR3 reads CASSLALGPTEAFF. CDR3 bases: TGTGCCAGCAGCTTAGCACTGGGGCCTACTGAAGCTTTCTTT.

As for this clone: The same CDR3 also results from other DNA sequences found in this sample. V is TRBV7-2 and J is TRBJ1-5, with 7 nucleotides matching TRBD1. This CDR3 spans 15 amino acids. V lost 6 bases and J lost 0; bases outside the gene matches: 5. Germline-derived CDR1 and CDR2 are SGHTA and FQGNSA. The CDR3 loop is CASSSQGGSNQPQHF. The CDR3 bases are TGTGCCAGCAGTTCCCAGGGGGGTAGCAATCAGCCCCAGCATTTT.

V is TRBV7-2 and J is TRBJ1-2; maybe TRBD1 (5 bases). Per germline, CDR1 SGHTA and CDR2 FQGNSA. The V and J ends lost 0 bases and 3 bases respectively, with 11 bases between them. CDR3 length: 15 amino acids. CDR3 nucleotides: TGTGCCAGCAGCTTAGCGCTTACAGGCTACTATGGCTACACCTTC. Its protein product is CASSLALTGYYGYTF. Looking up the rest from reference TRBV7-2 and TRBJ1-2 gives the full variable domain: GAGVSQSPSNKVTEKGKDVELRCDPISGHTALYWYRQSLGQGLEFLIYFQGNSAPDKSGLPSDRFSAERTGGSVSTLTIQRTQQEDSAVYLCASSLALTGYYGYTFGSGTRLTVV.

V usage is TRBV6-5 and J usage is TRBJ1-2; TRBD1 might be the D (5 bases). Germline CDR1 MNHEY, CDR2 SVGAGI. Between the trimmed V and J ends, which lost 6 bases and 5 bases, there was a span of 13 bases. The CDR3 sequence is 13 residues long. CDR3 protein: CASSPGGGYGYTF. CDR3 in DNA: TGTGCCAGCAGCCCCGGGGGAGGATATGGCTACACCTTC.

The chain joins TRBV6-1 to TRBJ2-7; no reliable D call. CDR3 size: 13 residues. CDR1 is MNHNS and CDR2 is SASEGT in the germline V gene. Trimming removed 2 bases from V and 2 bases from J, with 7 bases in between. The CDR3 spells CASSELVPYEQYV. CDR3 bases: TGTGCCAGCAGTGAACTTGTTCCCTACGAGCAGTACGTC.

For the CDR3, the DNA is TGTGCCAGCAGCTCACCGGGACTAGTACAAGAGACCCAGTACTTC. Translated: CASSSPGLVQETQYF. The J gene is TRBJ2-5, the V gene TRBV28; 8 positions match TRBD2. The CDR3 loop spans 15 amino acids. V was pared by 6 bases and J by 2 bases, with 8 bases of the junction left unmatched. CDR1 and CDR2 (germline): MDHEN, SYDVKM.

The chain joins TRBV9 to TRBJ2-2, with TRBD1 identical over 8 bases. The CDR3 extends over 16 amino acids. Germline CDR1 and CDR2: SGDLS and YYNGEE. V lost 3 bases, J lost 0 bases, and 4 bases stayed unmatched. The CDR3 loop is CASSARQGTNTGELFF. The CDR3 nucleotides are TGTGCCAGCAGCGCGAGACAGGGGACGAACACCGGGGAGCTGTTTTTT.

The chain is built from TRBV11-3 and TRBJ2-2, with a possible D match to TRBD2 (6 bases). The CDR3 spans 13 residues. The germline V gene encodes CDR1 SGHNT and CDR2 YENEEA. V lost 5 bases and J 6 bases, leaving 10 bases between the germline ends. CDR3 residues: CASSKSGAGELFF. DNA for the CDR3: TGTGCCAGCAGCAAGTCGGGGGCCGGGGAGCTGTTTTTT.

The CDR3: CASTGLRMNTEAFF. CDR3 in DNA: TGTGCCAGTACCGGACTTCGCATGAACACTGAAGCTTTCTTT. The chain combines TRBV19 with TRBJ1-1; no firm D call. CDR3 length: 14 amino acids. CDR1 and CDR2 (germline): LNHDA, SQIVND (reference sequence). V was trimmed by 7 bases and J by 0 bases, leaving 12 bases between them.

CDR3 coding DNA: TGTGCCAGCATGAACAGGGGGTTCGGGCAGCCCCAGCATTTT. This codes for CASMNRGFGQPQHF. The chain carries TRBV2 and TRBJ1-5; TRBD1 matches at 8 bases. CDR3 length: 14 amino acids. CDR1 is SNHLY, CDR2 FYNNEI, per germline. Trimming took 7 bases from V and 7 from J; bases not matched to a gene: 9. Looking up the rest from reference TRBV2 and TRBJ1-5 gives the full variable domain: EPEVTQTPSHQVTQMGQEVILRCVPISNHLYFYWYRQILGQKVEFLVSFYNNEISEKSEIFDDQFSVERPDGSNFTLKIRSTKLEDSAMYFCASMNRGFGQPQHFGDGTRLSIL.